Sequencing of this T cell receptor beta chain was carried out in a study of blood T cell repertoires in COVID-19. Whole-study context: The United States, Italy and Spain were the sources of the acute and convalescent COVID-19 samples. PBMCs, B-cell-depleted T cells, or T cells were the source of the cDNA or gDNA that made up the material.

The CDR3 totals 14 residues. V trimming: 6 bases; J trimming: 6 bases; junction bases outside the gene matches: 9. Germline V gene sequence: CDR1 SQVTM, CDR2 ANQGSEA. Seattle enrolled patients during active infection and tracked them longitudinally. In the original analysis: From reference gene primer amplification, estimates of nucleated cell counts were derived. Assay: immunoSEQ multiplex PCR; the TCRdb copy retains only in-frame clones and omits some. The D gene and trimming were derived from the DNA, and the V and J assignments and clone size from that table. The table has approximately 350,000 clones, about 88% seen once; the top ten hold approximately 7.4%.

The receptor comes from a woman in her 70s with COVID-19, enrolled during active disease. Sequenced: peripheral blood. The chain links TRBV29-1 to TRBJ2-3; 10 bases line up with TRBD2. CDR3 protein: CSVRRAGGPDTQYF. The CDR3 nucleotides read TGCAGCGTGAGGAGAGCGGGGGGGCCGGATACGCAGTATTTT.